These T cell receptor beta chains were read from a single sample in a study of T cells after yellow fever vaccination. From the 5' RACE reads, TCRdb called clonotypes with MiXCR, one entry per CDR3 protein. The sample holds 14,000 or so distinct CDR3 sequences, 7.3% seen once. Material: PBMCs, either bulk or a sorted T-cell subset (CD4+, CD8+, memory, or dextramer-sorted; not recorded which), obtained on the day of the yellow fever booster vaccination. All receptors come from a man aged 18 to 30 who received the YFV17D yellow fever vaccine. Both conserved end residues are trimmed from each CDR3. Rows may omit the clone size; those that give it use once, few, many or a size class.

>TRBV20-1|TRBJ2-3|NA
SPTSGGTDTQY
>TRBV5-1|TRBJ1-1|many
ASSLVGGDYTEAF
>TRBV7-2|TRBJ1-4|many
ASSRTGTNEKLF
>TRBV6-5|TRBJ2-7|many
ASSPRQTGLDYEQY
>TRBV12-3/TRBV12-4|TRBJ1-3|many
ASSFTLSGNTIY
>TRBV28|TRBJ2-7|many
ASSLTPYEQY
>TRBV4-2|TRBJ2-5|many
ASSQATSGGETQY
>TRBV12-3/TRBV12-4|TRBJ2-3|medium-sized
ASSFAGNTDTQY
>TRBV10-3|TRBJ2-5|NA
AISPGEETQY
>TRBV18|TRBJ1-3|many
ASSPGDSSGNTIY
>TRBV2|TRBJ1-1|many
ASHRENTEAF
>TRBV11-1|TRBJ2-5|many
ASSVGGGLFYETQY
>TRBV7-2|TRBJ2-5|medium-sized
ASSLGNRETQY
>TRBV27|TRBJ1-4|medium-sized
ASSTRRQGNEKLF
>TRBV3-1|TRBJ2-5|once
ASIRLAGGLQETQY
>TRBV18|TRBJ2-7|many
ASSLGGASSYEQY
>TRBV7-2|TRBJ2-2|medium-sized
ASSLHSGTGELF
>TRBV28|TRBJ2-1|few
ASSFPPYRGRYNEQF
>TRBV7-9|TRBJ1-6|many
ASSLLPGGNSPLH
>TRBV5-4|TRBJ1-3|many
ASSLGSAGGNTIY
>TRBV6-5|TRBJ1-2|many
ASSLYTGTPNGYT
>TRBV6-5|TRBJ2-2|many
ASRRRAANTGELF
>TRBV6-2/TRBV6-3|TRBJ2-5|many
ASSRGIQETQY
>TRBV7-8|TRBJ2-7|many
ASSLMSGGGSEQY
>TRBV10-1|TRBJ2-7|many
ASSPSRVGEQY
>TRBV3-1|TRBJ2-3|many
ASSQLAGVLGTQY
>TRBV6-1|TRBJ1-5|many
ASSSLSGAGNQPQH
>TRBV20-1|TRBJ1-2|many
SARDGGMSYGYT
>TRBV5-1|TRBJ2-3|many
ASSSGTATDTQY
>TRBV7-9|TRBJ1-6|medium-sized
ASSFGGEGNSPLH
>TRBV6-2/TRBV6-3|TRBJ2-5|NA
ASHRDTQETQY
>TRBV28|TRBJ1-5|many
ASGLGQEQPQH
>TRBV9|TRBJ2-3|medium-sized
ASSVAVTGASTDTQY
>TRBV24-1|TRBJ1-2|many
ATSSTDTYGYT
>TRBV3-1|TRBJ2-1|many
ASSQVPGNEQF
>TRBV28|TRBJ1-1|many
ASSLVKNELE
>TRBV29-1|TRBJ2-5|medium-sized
SVWIQETQY
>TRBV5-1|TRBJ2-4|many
ASSLANTGIGNIQY
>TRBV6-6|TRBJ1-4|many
ASSYVTNEKLF
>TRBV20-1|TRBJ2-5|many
SATPTGAKETQY
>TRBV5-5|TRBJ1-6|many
ASSLRIPDSPLH
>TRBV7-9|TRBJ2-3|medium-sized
ASSLNPGSLGTDTQY
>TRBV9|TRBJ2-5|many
ASSAKRLAGGQETQY
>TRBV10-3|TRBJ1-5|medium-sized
AISDRGSNQPQH
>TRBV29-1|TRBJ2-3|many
SVEDPRRSDTQY
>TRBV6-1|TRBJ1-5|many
ASSEWPAGQPPQH
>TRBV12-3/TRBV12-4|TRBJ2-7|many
ASSLPGGAGEQY
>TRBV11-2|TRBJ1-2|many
ASSQPRGVTNYGYT
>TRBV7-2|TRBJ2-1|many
ASSPRGPEQF
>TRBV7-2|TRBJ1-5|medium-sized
ASSLKYYSNQPQH
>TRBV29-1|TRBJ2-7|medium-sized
SVRAGDSYEQY
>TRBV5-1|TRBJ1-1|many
ASSLTVTMNTEAF
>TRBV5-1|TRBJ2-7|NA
ASSFGGGTYEQY